This T cell receptor beta chain was recorded in a study of T cells in localized non-small cell lung cancer. Study observations and caveats: Without multi-region sequencing, intratumor heterogeneity could not be excluded.

The table came from immunoSEQ multiplex PCR; TCRdb's copy has only in-frame clones and leaves some out. The top ten hold approximately 10% of the sample, which has tens of thousands of clones, 80% to 90% seen once. Notes on this clone: Its antigen is still unknown.

Germline V lookup: CDR1 MNHEY, CDR2 SVGAGI. The V end was cut by 2 bases, the J end by 2 bases, with 6 bases between. The CDR3 has 13 residues. This sample comprised peripheral blood, obtained before any cancer treatment. The rearrangement uses TRBV6-5 and TRBJ1-1; no reliable D call. The source is a woman aged 40 to 75 with stage I lung adenocarcinoma. The CDR3 coding sequence is TGTGCCAGCAGTTACGACGGCAACACTGAAGCTTTCTTT. Encoded protein: CASSYDGNTEAFF.